This TCR beta chain was found in a study of HIV-infected children after antiretroviral therapy interruption. Looking at the study overall: In continuous treatment, analyzed samples were from weeks 0, 48 and 150.

This clonotype came up many times. Treatment described: PENTA 11 planned treatment interruption arm or continuous ART arm. A 3' RACE protocol on RNA, with unique molecular identifiers, produced the TCR library. TCRdb passed the 3' RACE reads through MiXCR, listing each CDR3 protein once. This sample has around 50,000 distinct CDR3 sequences, with around 4% found just once. Sample: CD45RA+ CD4+ T cells from PBMCs, pooled from several time points, taken from a donor given antiretroviral therapy, either interrupted or continuous. Subset denoted: naive CD4+ CD45RA+ CD45RO- T cells. The sequence was collected from a pool of human donors with HIV.

The DNA of the CDR3 is TGTGCCAGCACCAGCTCCTACGAGCAGTACTTC. This codes for CASTSSYEQYF. V is TRBV2 and J is TRBJ2-7; no clear D. The V and J ends lost 7 bases and 0 bases respectively, with 4 bases between them. The CDR3 covers 11 residues. Germline V gene sequence: CDR1 SNHLY, CDR2 FYNNEI.